The T cell receptor (beta chain) under discussion was sequenced for a study of blood T cell repertoires in COVID-19. As handled by the study authors: From reference gene primer amplification, estimates of nucleated cell counts were derived. Assay used: immunoSEQ multiplex PCR; TCRdb lists only in-frame clones, some missing. D and trimming come from the DNA, and the V and J calls and clone size come from that table. The sample consists of 300,000 or so clones, approximately 82% of them appearing once. Germline V lookup: CDR1 SNHLY, CDR2 FYNNEI. This CDR3 is built from 14 residues. V shed 8 bases and J shed 0 bases, with 12 bases lying between them.

Source material: peripheral blood. The chain uses TRBV2 and TRBJ2-3, with D possibly TRBD2 on 6 matching bases. The sequence derives from a woman between 45 and 65 years old with acute or convalescent COVID-19. The CDR3 loop is CASGRSGSTDTQYF. CDR3 nucleotides: TGTGCCAGCGGTCGCAGCGGGAGCACAGATACGCAGTATTTT.